These T cell receptor beta chains were read from a single sample in a study of shared clonotypes between healthy human individuals. Assay: immunoSEQ multiplex PCR; the TCRdb copy retains only in-frame clones and omits some. The sample holds roughly 510,000 clones, about 80% seen once. Source material: PBMCs. These receptors originate from a middle-aged woman in good health. Some clones in this sample may be carry-over from other donors' samples. Each CDR3 is given with its conserved first and last residue. D genes are given only for firm matches. Only some rows state a clone size, as once, few, many or a class for expanded clones.

d_gene: .
j_gene: TRBJ2-7
abundance: .
v_gene: TRBV4-2
len: 15
CDR3nt: TGTGCCAGCAGCCAAGTCCACATAGCCTCCTACGAGCAGTACTTC
CDR3aa: CASSQVHIASYEQYF

d_gene: .
j_gene: TRBJ2-7
abundance: .
v_gene: TRBV7-8
len: 20
CDR3nt: TGTGCCAGCAGCCTCCGGAGGGCAACCGGGCACCTTTCGGTTTCCTACGAGCAGTACTTC
CDR3aa: CASSLRRATGHLSVSYEQYF

d_gene: .
j_gene: TRBJ2-7
abundance: .
v_gene: TRBV7-2
len: 12
CDR3nt: TGTGCCAGCAGCCCAGGCACGAGGGAGCAGTACTTC
CDR3aa: CASSPGTREQYF

d_gene: TRBD1
j_gene: TRBJ1-2
abundance: .
v_gene: TRBV16
len: 13
CDR3nt: TGTGCCAGCAGCCAGGGACAGGGTGGTGGCTACACCTTC
CDR3aa: CASSQGQGGGYTF

d_gene: .
j_gene: TRBJ1-1
abundance: .
v_gene: TRBV4-1
len: 18
CDR3nt: TGCGCCAGCAGCCAAGGGCGAGCCTTTGAGATCATGAACACTGAAGCTTTCTTT
CDR3aa: CASSQGRAFEIMNTEAFF

d_gene: TRBD2
j_gene: TRBJ2-7
abundance: .
v_gene: TRBV7-8
len: 15
CDR3nt: TGTGCCAGCAGCCAGGGGGGGACTAGCGACTTCGAGCAGTACTTC
CDR3aa: CASSQGGTSDFEQYF

d_gene: TRBD1
j_gene: TRBJ1-1
abundance: .
v_gene: TRBV5-5
len: 17
CDR3nt: TGTGCCAGCAGCTTGGACAGGGGTCCTCCCTTGAACACTGAAGCTTTCTTT
CDR3aa: CASSLDRGPPLNTEAFF

d_gene: .
j_gene: TRBJ2-2
abundance: once
v_gene: TRBV7-6
len: 15
CDR3nt: TGTGCCAGCAGCTTAACTGGGCGGAACACCGGGGAGCTGTTTTTT
CDR3aa: CASSLTGRNTGELFF

d_gene: TRBD2
j_gene: TRBJ2-7
abundance: .
v_gene: TRBV7-6
len: 15
CDR3nt: TGTGCCAGCAGCTTAGGTGTGGGAGGGACCTACGAGCAGTACTTC
CDR3aa: CASSLGVGGTYEQYF

d_gene: .
j_gene: TRBJ1-3
abundance: .
v_gene: TRBV9
len: 18
CDR3nt: TGTGCCAGCAGCGCTACCGGGACACCACGATCCTCTGGAAACACCATATATTTT
CDR3aa: CASSATGTPRSSGNTIYF

d_gene: .
j_gene: TRBJ2-1
abundance: once
v_gene: TRBV7-2
len: 18
CDR3nt: TGTGCCAGCAGCTTATTCGGTGGTTCGGACTCACCATACAATGAGCAGTTCTTC
CDR3aa: CASSLFGGSDSPYNEQFF

d_gene: .
j_gene: TRBJ1-5
abundance: few
v_gene: TRBV27
len: 16
CDR3nt: TGTGCCAGCAGTCGCCTACCCAGGCGAGGCAATCAGCCCCAGCATTTT
CDR3aa: CASSRLPRRGNQPQHF

d_gene: .
j_gene: TRBJ1-1
abundance: .
v_gene: TRBV6-1
len: 14
CDR3nt: TGTGCCAGCAGTAGCGGACAGTTTAACACTGAAGCTTTCTTT
CDR3aa: CASSSGQFNTEAFF

d_gene: TRBD2
j_gene: TRBJ2-7
abundance: .
v_gene: TRBV6-5
len: 15
CDR3nt: TGTGCCAGCAGTTACAAGCGGGAGGGTTACTACGAGCAGTACTTC
CDR3aa: CASSYKREGYYEQYF

d_gene: .
j_gene: TRBJ2-2
abundance: .
v_gene: TRBV19
len: 14
CDR3nt: TGTGCCAGTAGTATAGGGGCCGAGACCGGGGAGCTGTTTTTT
CDR3aa: CASSIGAETGELFF

d_gene: TRBD1
j_gene: TRBJ2-7
abundance: .
v_gene: TRBV30
len: 15
CDR3nt: TGTGCCTGGAGTGATCGGACAGGGTCTACCTACGAGCAGTACTTC
CDR3aa: CAWSDRTGSTYEQYF

d_gene: .
j_gene: TRBJ2-2
abundance: .
v_gene: TRBV21-1
len: 13
CDR3nt: TGTGCCAGGTATTACTTCAACACCGGGGAGCTGTTTTTT
CDR3aa: CARYYFNTGELFF

d_gene: .
j_gene: TRBJ2-7
abundance: few
v_gene: TRBV18
len: 13
CDR3nt: TGTGCCAGCTCACCAGCCCCCGACGGCGAGCAGTACTTC
CDR3aa: CASSPAPDGEQYF

d_gene: TRBD2
j_gene: TRBJ2-2
abundance: .
v_gene: TRBV5-1
len: 17
CDR3nt: TGCGCCAGCAGCTTGGCGACTAGCGGGAGAGGGTCCGGGGAGCTGTTTTTT
CDR3aa: CASSLATSGRGSGELFF

d_gene: .
j_gene: TRBJ2-6
abundance: .
v_gene: TRBV18
len: 17
CDR3nt: TGTGCCAGCTCACCCCCCCGAGGCGACTCTGGGGCCAACGTCCTGACTTTC
CDR3aa: CASSPPRGDSGANVLTF

d_gene: TRBD2
j_gene: TRBJ2-1
abundance: .
v_gene: TRBV7-8
len: 15
CDR3nt: TGTGCCAGCAGCTTAGGGACTAGCGCTGCGTTTGAGCAGTTCTTC
CDR3aa: CASSLGTSAAFEQFF

d_gene: .
j_gene: TRBJ2-3
abundance: .
v_gene: TRBV7-2
len: 14
CDR3nt: TGTGCCAGCAGCTTGGCCAGAAGCACAGATACGCAGTATTTT
CDR3aa: CASSLARSTDTQYF

d_gene: .
j_gene: TRBJ1-2
abundance: .
v_gene: TRBV19
len: 14
CDR3nt: TGTGCCAGTAGTATATCCCTCGGGCCTTATGGCTACACCTTC
CDR3aa: CASSISLGPYGYTF